A single sample gave rise to the 8 T cell receptor beta chains below, sequenced in a study of CD8+ T cells in alopecia areata. RNA was isolated and reverse transcribed to cDNA, the sequencing template. Produced via immunoSEQ multiplex PCR; TCRdb's table is partial and in-frame only. Of some 180,000 clones listed, approximately 50% were seen once; the top ten hold around 10%. Specified treatment: oral pan-JAK inhibitor, 5-10 mg twice daily. The sample was CD8+ T cells sorted from blood, taken around week 54, from a patient treated with tofacitinib. These receptors came from a human donor with alopecia areata.

The genes are TRBV5-6 and TRBJ1-2; TRBD1 matches 10 bases. With 2 bases clipped from V and 8 bases from J, the junction kept 6 bases outside the gene matches. The CDR3 contains 14 residues. Germline V gene sequence: CDR1 SGHDT, CDR2 YYEEEE. The CDR3 coding sequence is TGTGCCAGCAGCTTCGATCGGGACAGGGGCGGCTACACCTTC. It translates to CASSFDRDRGGYTF.

This clone was observed a few times. The V and J genes are TRBV6-5 and TRBJ2-7; D is perhaps TRBD1 (5 bases). The V and J ends lost 5 bases and 0 bases respectively, with 14 bases between them. This CDR3 has 15 residues. Germline V gene lookup returns CDR1 MNHEY and CDR2 SVGAGI. The CDR3 DNA reads TGTGCCAGCAGTCCAGACAGCCCGAGCTCCTACGAGCAGTACTTC. Translated, it gives CASSPDSPSSYEQYF.

DNA of the CDR3: TGTGCCAGCAGTTGGGACAGGGGAGGCTACGAGCAGTACTTC. Translated, it gives CASSWDRGGYEQYF. The chain is built from TRBV27 and TRBJ2-7, with TRBD1 matching 10 bases. CDR3 length: 14 residues. In germline, CDR1 is MNHEY, CDR2 SMNVEV (reference sequence). Losses at the gene ends were 4 bases for V and 3 bases for J; bases not matched to a gene: 3.

The chain links TRBV5-1 to TRBJ2-2; the D call may be TRBD1 or TRBD2 (5 bases each). Looked up from germline, CDR1 is SGHRS and CDR2 is YFSETQ. CDR3 length: 14 amino acids. Trimming removed 7 bases from V and 1 base from J, with 11 bases in between. CDR3 residues: CASGTRENTGELFF. The CDR3 region has the DNA TGCGCCAGCGGGACCCGTGAGAACACCGGGGAGCTGTTTTTT.

Only a few counts were recorded for this clone. This rearrangement joins TRBV29-1 to TRBJ1-3; D remains unclear. CDR3 length: 12 residues. V was shortened by 1 base and J by 7 bases, with 8 bases between the two germline ends. CDR1 is SQVTM and CDR2 is ANQGSEA in the germline V gene. DNA for the CDR3: TGCAGCGTTGAAGGGATGATGAACACCATATATTTT. Translation: CSVEGMMNTIYF.

CDR3 DNA sequence: TGTGCCAGCAGCTTAGCAGAGGTATTGGGCGGCTACACCTTC. As protein: CASSLAEVLGGYTF. This chain connects TRBV7-2 to TRBJ1-2; D is ambiguous. Germline-derived CDR1 and CDR2 are SGHTA and FQGNSA. Trimming took off 0 bases at V and 8 bases at J, with 13 bases between the two ends. CDR3 size: 14 residues.

The CDR3: CASSIGQSNQPQHF. CDR3 nucleotides: TGTGCCAGTAGTATAGGGCAGAGCAATCAGCCCCAGCATTTT. The J gene is TRBJ1-5, the V gene TRBV19; D not certain. V shed 1 base and J shed 1 base, with 5 bases lying between them. Germline CDR1 reads LNHDA; CDR2 reads SQIVND (reference sequence). This CDR3 is built from 14 residues.

This clone occurred a few times. The chain recombines TRBV29-1 with TRBJ1-4; D not resolved. Germline loops: CDR1 SQVTM, CDR2 ANQGSEA. Trimming stripped 5 bases from V and 6 bases from J, with 19 bases between. This CDR3 is built from 15 residues. In DNA form, the CDR3 reads TGCAGCGTTTTATTCCGGGCCGCCCTGGATGAAAAACTGTTTTTT. Its protein is CSVLFRAALDEKLFF.